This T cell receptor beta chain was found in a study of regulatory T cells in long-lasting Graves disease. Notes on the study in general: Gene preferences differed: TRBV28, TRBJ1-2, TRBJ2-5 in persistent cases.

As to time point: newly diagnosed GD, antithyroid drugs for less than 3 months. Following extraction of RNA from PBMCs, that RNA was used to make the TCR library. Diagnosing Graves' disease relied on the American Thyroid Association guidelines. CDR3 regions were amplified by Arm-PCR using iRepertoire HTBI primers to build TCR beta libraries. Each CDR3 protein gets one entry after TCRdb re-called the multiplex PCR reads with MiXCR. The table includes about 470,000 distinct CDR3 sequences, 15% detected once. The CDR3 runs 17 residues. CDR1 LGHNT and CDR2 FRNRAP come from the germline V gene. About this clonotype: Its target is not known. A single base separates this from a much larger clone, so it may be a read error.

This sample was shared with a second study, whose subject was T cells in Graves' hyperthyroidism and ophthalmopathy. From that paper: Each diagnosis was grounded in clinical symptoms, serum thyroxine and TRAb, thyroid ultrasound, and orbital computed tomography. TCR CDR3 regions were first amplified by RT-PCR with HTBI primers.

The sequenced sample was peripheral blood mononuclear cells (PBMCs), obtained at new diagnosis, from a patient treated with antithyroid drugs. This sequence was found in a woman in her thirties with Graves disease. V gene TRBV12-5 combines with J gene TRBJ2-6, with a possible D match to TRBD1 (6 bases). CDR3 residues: CSSGLGGFTGGANVLTF. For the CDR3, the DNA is TGTTCTAGTGGTTTAGGGGGTTTTACAGGTGGGGCCAACGTCCTGACTTTC.